The rows below give T cell receptor beta chains drawn from one sample of a study. MiXCR, run by TCRdb on the 5' RACE reads, gives a single entry per CDR3 protein. The table shows 9,000 to 13,000 distinct CDR3 sequences, with around 46% occurring only once. Sequenced sample: tumor-infiltrating naive CD4+ T cells sorted from the breast tumor. The receptors stem from a female donor with breast cancer. The CDR3 runs from the conserved cysteine through the conserved F or W. A D gene is named only where the DNA matches it firmly. Rows may omit the clone size; those that give it use once, few, many or a size class.

d_call	clone_size	v_call	j_call	cdr3_aa	cdr3_nt
.	.	TRBV7-2	TRBJ2-5	CASSLAFSETQYF	TGTGCCAGCAGCTTAGCTTTTTCAGAGACCCAGTACTTC
.	few	TRBV29-1	TRBJ1-5	CSARGTEVNQPQHF	TGCAGCGCCCGGGGCACAGAGGTCAATCAGCCCCAGCATTTT
.	.	TRBV25-1	TRBJ1-1	CASSDEGWRNTEAFF	TGTGCCAGCAGTGACGAAGGATGGCGTAACACTGAAGCTTTCTTT
.	.	TRBV7-2	TRBJ1-1	CASSLNAPGGGEAFF	TGTGCCAGCAGTCTTAACGCCCCCGGAGGGGGTGAAGCTTTCTTT
.	.	TRBV7-9	TRBJ1-1	CASSPQVFGSEAFF	TGTGCCAGCAGCCCGCAAGTTTTTGGGTCTGAAGCTTTCTTT
.	.	TRBV5-1	TRBJ1-2	CASSLAGGPGGYTF	TGCGCCAGCAGCTTGGCCGGGGGCCCGGGTGGCTACACCTTC
.	.	TRBV25-1	TRBJ2-2	CASSGNRNTGELFF	TGTGCCAGCAGTGGAAACAGGAACACCGGGGAGCTGTTTTTT
.	.	TRBV6-2/TRBV6-3	TRBJ2-7	CATKQGNYEQYF	TGTGCCACCAAGCAAGGGAACTACGAGCAGTACTTC
.	.	TRBV18	TRBJ2-5	CASSPMGSDTSETQYF	TGTGCCAGCTCACCAATGGGGAGTGACACGAGCGAGACCCAGTACTTC
.	.	TRBV12-3/TRBV12-4	TRBJ2-6	CASNSIAGANVLTF	TGTGCCAGCAACAGTATTGCTGGGGCCAACGTCCTGACTTTC
TRBD2	.	TRBV4-3	TRBJ2-4	CASGQIPGLAQVQYF	TGTGCCAGCGGCCAAATACCGGGACTAGCTCAAGTTCAGTACTTC
.	few	TRBV20-1	TRBJ2-7	CSARRDGGLDEQYF	TGCAGTGCTCGCCGGGACGGAGGTCTCGACGAGCAGTACTTC
.	.	TRBV5-1	TRBJ1-1	CASSERDRRLNTEAFF	TGCGCCAGCAGCGAACGGGACCGACGTTTGAACACTGAAGCTTTCTTT
TRBD1	.	TRBV6-6	TRBJ1-2	CASSYDDRDYGYTF	TGTGCCAGCAGTTACGACGACAGGGACTATGGCTACACCTTC
.	few	TRBV20-1	TRBJ2-3	CSARSGADTDTQYF	TGCAGTGCTAGAAGCGGAGCCGACACAGATACGCAGTATTTT
TRBD1	.	TRBV7-3	TRBJ1-5	CASSLTGGVQHTGGQPQHF	TGTGCCAGCAGCTTAACCGGGGGGGTTCAACACACAGGGGGCCAGCCCCAGCATTTT
.	.	TRBV27	TRBJ2-2	CASSRIGGYLRTGELFF	TGTGCCAGCAGCAGAATTGGGGGCTACCTACGCACCGGGGAGCTGTTTTTT
.	.	TRBV7-2	TRBJ2-1	CASSRQSRDKREIYNEQFF	TGTGCCAGCAGCCGACAAAGCCGGGACAAACGAGAAATCTACAATGAGCAGTTCTTC
.	few	TRBV5-5	TRBJ2-1	CASRIYSDREQFF	TGTGCCAGCAGAATCTACAGCGACCGGGAGCAGTTCTTC
TRBD2	few	TRBV4-3	TRBJ2-3	CASSQGTSGRTDTQYF	TGCGCCAGCAGCCAAGGGACTAGCGGGAGAACAGATACGCAGTATTTT
.	.	TRBV12-3/TRBV12-4	TRBJ2-2	CASAKRGTGELFF	TGTGCCAGCGCAAAAAGGGGTACCGGGGAGCTGTTTTTT
.	few	TRBV20-1	TRBJ1-1	CSAQMDAGMNTEAFF	TGCAGTGCTCAAATGGATGCGGGCATGAACACTGAAGCTTTCTTT
.	few	TRBV7-8	TRBJ2-1	CASSSGSRSYNEQFF	TGTGCCAGCAGCAGTGGATCCAGATCCTACAATGAGCAGTTCTTC
TRBD2	.	TRBV4-1	TRBJ2-1	CASSQGGPSGSVYEQFF	TGCGCCAGCAGCCAAGGGGGGCCTAGCGGGAGTGTATATGAGCAGTTCTTC
.	.	TRBV7-9	TRBJ2-2	CASSLQGYGELFF	TGTGCCAGCAGCTTACAGGGTTACGGGGAGCTGTTTTTT
.	few	TRBV20-1	TRBJ2-1	CSARPTTSYNEQFF	TGCAGTGCTAGACCTACAACCTCCTACAATGAGCAGTTCTTC
.	.	TRBV6-5	TRBJ2-1	CASSYSTYNYSEQFF	TGTGCCAGCAGTTACTCGACTTATAATTACAGTGAGCAGTTCTTC
TRBD1	medium-sized	TRBV20-1	TRBJ1-2	CSAAHTGGVVVPYGYTF	TGCAGTGCCGCACATACAGGGGGCGTCGTGGTCCCCTATGGCTACACCTTC
TRBD1	.	TRBV29-1	TRBJ1-2	CSVDRDRGNYGYTF	TGCAGCGTCGATAGGGACAGAGGAAACTATGGCTACACCTTC
TRBD2	.	TRBV6-2/TRBV6-3	TRBJ2-3	CASTQGLAVKDTQYF	TGTGCCAGCACCCAAGGACTAGCGGTGAAAGATACGCAGTATTTT
.	few	TRBV29-1	TRBJ1-1	CSVRVTTNTEAFF	TGCAGCGTTCGTGTAACAACGAACACTGAAGCTTTCTTT
.	.	TRBV4-3	TRBJ2-1	CASSQDRASSREQFF	TGCGCCAGCAGCCAAGATCGGGCCAGCTCTCGTGAGCAGTTCTTC